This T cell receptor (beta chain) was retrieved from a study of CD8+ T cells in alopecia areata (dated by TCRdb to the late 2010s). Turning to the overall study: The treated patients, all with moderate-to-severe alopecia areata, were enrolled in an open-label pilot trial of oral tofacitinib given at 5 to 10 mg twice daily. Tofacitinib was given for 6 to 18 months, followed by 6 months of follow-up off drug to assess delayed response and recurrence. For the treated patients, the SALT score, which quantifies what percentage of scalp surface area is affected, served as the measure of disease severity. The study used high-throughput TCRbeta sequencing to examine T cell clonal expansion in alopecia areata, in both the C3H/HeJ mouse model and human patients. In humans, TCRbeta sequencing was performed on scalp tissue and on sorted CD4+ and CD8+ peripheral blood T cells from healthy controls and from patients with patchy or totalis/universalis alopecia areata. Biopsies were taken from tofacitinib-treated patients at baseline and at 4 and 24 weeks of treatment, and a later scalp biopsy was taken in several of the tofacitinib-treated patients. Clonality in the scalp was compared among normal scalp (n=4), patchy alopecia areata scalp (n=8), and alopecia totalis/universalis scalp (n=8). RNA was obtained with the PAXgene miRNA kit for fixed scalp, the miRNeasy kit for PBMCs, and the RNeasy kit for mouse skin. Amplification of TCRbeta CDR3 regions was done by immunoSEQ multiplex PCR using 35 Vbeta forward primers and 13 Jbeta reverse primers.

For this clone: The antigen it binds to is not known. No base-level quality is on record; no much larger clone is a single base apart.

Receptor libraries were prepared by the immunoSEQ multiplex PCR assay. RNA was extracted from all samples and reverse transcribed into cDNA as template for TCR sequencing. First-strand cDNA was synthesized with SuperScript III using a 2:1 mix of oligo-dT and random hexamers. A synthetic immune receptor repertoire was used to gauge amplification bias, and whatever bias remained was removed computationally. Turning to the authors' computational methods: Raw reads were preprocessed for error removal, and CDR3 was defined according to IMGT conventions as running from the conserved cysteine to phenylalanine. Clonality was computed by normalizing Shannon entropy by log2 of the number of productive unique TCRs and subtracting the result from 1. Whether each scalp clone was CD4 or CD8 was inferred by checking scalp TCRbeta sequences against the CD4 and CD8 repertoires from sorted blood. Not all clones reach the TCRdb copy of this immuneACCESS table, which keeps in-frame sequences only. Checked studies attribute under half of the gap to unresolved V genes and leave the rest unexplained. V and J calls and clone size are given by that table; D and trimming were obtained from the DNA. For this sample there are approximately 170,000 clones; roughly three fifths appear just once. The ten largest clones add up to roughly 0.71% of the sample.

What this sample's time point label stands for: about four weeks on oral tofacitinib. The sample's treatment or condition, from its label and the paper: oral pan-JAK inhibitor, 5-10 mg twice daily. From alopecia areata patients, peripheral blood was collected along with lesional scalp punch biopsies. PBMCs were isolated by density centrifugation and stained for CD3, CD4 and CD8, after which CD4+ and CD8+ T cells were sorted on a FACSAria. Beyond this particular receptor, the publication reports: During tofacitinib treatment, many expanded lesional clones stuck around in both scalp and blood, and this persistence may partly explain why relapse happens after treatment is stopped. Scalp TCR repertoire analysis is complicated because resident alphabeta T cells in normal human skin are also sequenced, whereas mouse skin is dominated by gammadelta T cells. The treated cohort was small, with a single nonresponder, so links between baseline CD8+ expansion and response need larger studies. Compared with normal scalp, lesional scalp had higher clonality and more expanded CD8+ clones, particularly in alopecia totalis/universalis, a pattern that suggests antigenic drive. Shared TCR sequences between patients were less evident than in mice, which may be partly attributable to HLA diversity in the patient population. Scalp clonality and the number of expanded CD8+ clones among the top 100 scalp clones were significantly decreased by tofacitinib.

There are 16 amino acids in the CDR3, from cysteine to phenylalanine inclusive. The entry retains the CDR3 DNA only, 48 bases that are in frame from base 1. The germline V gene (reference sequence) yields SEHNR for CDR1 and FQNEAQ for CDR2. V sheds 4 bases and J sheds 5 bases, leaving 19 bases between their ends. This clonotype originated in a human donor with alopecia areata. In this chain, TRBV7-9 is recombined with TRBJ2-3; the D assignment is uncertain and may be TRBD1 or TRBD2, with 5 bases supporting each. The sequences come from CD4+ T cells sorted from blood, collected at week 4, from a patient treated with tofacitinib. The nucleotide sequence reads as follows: TGTGCCAGCAGCTCGATCGGGCCCGGGGCGCTAGATACGCAGTATTTT. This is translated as CASSSIGPGALDTQYF.